This T cell receptor beta chain is from a study of beta chain features in type 1 diabetes. Study conclusions and caveats: cDNA-based sequencing might over-represent cells highly expressing TCR.

Trimming took 6 bases from V and 8 from J; bases not matched to a gene: 15. CDR1 is LNHDA and CDR2 is SQIVND in the germline V gene (reference sequence). The CDR3 spans 16 residues. The sequenced template was cDNA made from the entire isolated RNA. TCRdb's table, derived via immunoSEQ multiplex PCR, lists solely in-frame clones and lacks some. Altogether 900,000 or so clones are present, about 17% being singletons, with the ten largest covering 0.02% to 0.03%. About this clone: Its antigen remains unknown.

The clonotype originates from a woman aged 18-35 years in good health. The chain is built from TRBV19 and TRBJ2-4; 8 nucleotides align to TRBD1. The sample taken for sequencing was naive CD4+ T cells from blood. CDR3 sequence reads: CASSRTTGAIPHIQYF. CDR3 nucleotide sequence: TGTGCCAGTAGCCGCACGACAGGGGCGATTCCCCACATTCAGTACTTC.